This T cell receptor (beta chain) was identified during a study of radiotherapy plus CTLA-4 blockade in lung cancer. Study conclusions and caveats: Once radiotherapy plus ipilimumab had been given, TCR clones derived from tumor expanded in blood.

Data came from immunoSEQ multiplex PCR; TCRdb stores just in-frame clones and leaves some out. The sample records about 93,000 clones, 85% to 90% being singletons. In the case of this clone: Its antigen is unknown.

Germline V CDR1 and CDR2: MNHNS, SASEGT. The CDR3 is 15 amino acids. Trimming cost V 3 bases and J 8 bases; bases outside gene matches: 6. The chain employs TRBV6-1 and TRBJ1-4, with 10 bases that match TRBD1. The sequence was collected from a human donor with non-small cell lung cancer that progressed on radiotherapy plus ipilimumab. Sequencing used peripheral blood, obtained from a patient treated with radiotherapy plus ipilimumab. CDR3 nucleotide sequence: TGTGCCAGCAGTGACTGGGACAGGGGCAGGGAAAAACTGTTTTTT. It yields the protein CASSDWDRGREKLFF.